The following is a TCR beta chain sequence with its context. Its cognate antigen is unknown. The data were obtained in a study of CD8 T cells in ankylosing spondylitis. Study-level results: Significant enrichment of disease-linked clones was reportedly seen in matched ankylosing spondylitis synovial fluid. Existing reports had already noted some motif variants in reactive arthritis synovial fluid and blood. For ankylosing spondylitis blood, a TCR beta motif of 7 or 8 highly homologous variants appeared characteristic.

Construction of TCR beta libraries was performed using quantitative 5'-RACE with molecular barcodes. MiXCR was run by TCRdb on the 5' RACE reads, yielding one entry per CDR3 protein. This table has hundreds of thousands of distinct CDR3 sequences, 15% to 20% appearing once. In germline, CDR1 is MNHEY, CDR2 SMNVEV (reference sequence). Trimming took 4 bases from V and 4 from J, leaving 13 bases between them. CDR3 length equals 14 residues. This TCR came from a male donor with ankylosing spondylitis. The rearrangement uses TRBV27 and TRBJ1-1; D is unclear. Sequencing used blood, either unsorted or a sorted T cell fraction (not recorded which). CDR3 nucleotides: TGTGCCAGCAGTTCAATCACTAGGGCCACTGAAGCTTTCTTT. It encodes CASSSITRATEAFF.